The 23 T cell receptor beta chains below all came from one sample that was sequenced in a study of shared clonotypes between healthy human individuals. Sequenced by immunoSEQ multiplex PCR; TCRdb stores in-frame clones only, minus some. This sample yields more than 850,000 clones, of which about four fifths are seen a single time; around 0.47% belongs to the top ten. The sequencing sample was made of memory CD4+ T cells from PBMCs. Subset meaning: CD45RA-negative fraction. All receptors derive from a man aged 18 to 29 in good health. Some clones in this sample may be carry-over from other donors' samples.

This clone was recorded a few times. The chain carries TRBV7-3 and TRBJ1-1; 8 bases are a match to TRBD1. The germline gives CDR1 SGHTA, CDR2 FQGTGA. V lost 3 bases to trimming and J lost 4 bases; unmatched junction nucleotides: 4. The CDR3 loop spans 14 amino acids. The CDR3 sequence: CASSLTGEVTEAFF. The CDR3 DNA is TGTGCCAGCAGCTTGACAGGGGAAGTCACTGAAGCTTTCTTT.

This clone appeared once. The rearrangement uses TRBV5-1 and TRBJ1-1, with 10 bases lining up with TRBD1. The CDR3 length is 16 residues. CDR1 and CDR2 from the germline V gene are SGHRS and YFSETQ. Trimming removed 2 bases from V and 1 base from J; junction bases left unmatched: 5. The CDR3 loop reads CASSLMGQGKNTEAFF. The CDR3 region has the DNA TGCGCCAGCAGCTTAATGGGACAGGGGAAGAACACTGAAGCTTTCTTT.

V usage is TRBV29-1 and J usage is TRBJ2-5; D gene unclear. The V gene's germline CDR1 is SQVTM and CDR2 ANQGSEA. V was trimmed by 4 bases and J by 5 bases, leaving 11 bases between them. The length of the CDR3 is 12 residues. The CDR3: CSVADVRETQYF. In DNA, the CDR3 is TGCAGCGTTGCCGACGTTCGCGAGACCCAGTACTTC.

This clone was seen ten or more times. V usage is TRBV2 and J usage is TRBJ1-1; D is unresolved. CDR3 length: 13 residues. Germline lookup yields CDR1 SNHLY and CDR2 FYNNEI. With 1 base removed from V and 1 base from J, the gap between germline ends came to 4 bases. In nucleotides, the CDR3 is TGTGCCAGCAGTGAAGGTTGGAACACTGAAGCTTTCTTT. Protein product: CASSEGWNTEAFF.

This clone was seen just once. A far larger clone differs by one base, so this is likely a read error. The chain joins TRBV28 to TRBJ1-1; possibly TRBD1 for D (6 bases). Germline loops: CDR1 MDHEN, CDR2 SYDVKM. The V end lost 6 bases, the J end lost 1 base, and 9 bases lay between the germline ends. This CDR3 has 13 amino acids. In nucleotides, the CDR3 is TGTGCCAGCAGACGACAGGAGAACACTGAAGCTTTCTTT. Amino acids: CASRRQENTEAFF.

V is TRBV28 and J is TRBJ2-1; 9 bases are a match to TRBD2. CDR3 length: 16 amino acids. Germline values: CDR1 MDHEN, CDR2 SYDVKM. Trimming at V came to 5 bases and at J to 7 bases, leaving 12 bases not matched to a gene. In nucleotides, the CDR3 is TGTGCCAGCAGTCCAAGCGGGAGGCTTAAAGGGAATGAGCAGTTCTTC. Translating it yields CASSPSGRLKGNEQFF.

J is TRBJ2-1 and V is TRBV7-2, with a tentative D call TRBD2 (7 bases). Deletions cut 5 bases from V and 9 bases from J, with 20 bases between. This CDR3 is 15 amino acids long. Germline assignment: CDR1 SGHTA and CDR2 FQGNSA. CDR3 in DNA: TGTGCCAGCAGCCCCACGGGGGCGGGAGTGGTTGAGCAGTTCTTC. Translated, it gives CASSPTGAGVVEQFF.

V gene TRBV18 combines with J gene TRBJ2-5; either TRBD1 or TRBD2 may supply D (5 bases each). CDR3 length equals 14 residues. V was pared by 0 bases and J by 4 bases, with 9 bases between. Germline CDR1 and CDR2: KGHSH and LQKENI. Written as DNA, the CDR3 is TGTGCCAGCTCACCACCGGGGGATCGAGAGACCCAGTACTTC. This encodes CASSPPGDRETQYF.

This chain uses TRBV6-4 with TRBJ2-1; 11 nucleotides agree with TRBD2. Germline assignment: CDR1 MRHNA and CDR2 SNTAGT. Trimming removed 6 bases from V and 9 bases from J; junction bases left unmatched: 7. This CDR3 comprises 14 residues. The DNA for the CDR3 is TGTGCCAGCAGAGGTAGCGGGAGGGGTACTGAGCAGTTCTTC. This gives the protein CASRGSGRGTEQFF.

The chain carries TRBV7-3 and TRBJ2-1, with D tentatively TRBD1 or TRBD2 (5 bases each). Germline CDR1 reads SGHTA; CDR2 reads FQGTGA. The ends were cut back, 5 bases at V and 6 bases at J, with 14 bases in the middle. The CDR3 totals 14 residues. CDR3 bases: TGTGCCAGCAGCCCAGCTCATGGGGGCAATGAGCAGTTCTTC. The encoded protein is CASSPAHGGNEQFF.

About this clone: This specimen includes other DNA sequences encoding the same CDR3. The rearrangement uses TRBV28 and TRBJ2-1; D is tentatively TRBD1 or TRBD2 (5 bases each). The CDR3 has 14 residues. V lost 3 bases and J 0 bases, leaving 6 bases between the germline ends. Germline assignment: CDR1 MDHEN and CDR2 SYDVKM. This CDR3 reads CASSFGGSYNEQFF. CDR3 DNA sequence: TGTGCCAGCAGTTTTGGGGGCTCCTACAATGAGCAGTTCTTC.

This chain joins TRBV4-1 and TRBJ2-7; D gene uncertain. The ends were cut back, 1 base at V and 5 bases at J, with 6 bases in the middle. The germline V gene has CDR1 MGHRA and CDR2 YSYEKL. The CDR3 extends over 12 amino acids. CDR3 coding DNA: TGCGCCAGCAGCCAAGTCAAGGACGAGCAGTACTTC. Residues: CASSQVKDEQYF.

This clone was observed once. The rearrangement links TRBV5-1 to TRBJ1-5; tentatively, D is TRBD1 (5 bases). This CDR3 has 15 amino acids. Between the trimmed V and J ends, which lost 4 bases and 3 bases, there was a span of 14 bases. The V gene's germline CDR1 is SGHRS and CDR2 YFSETQ. CDR3 residues: CASSPEGTHNQPQHF. The CDR3 DNA reads as TGCGCCAGCAGCCCGGAGGGGACCCACAATCAGCCCCAGCATTTT.

J is TRBJ1-6 and V is TRBV6-5; D is ambiguous. The CDR3 runs to 14 residues. CDR1 is MNHEY and CDR2 is SVGAGI in the germline V gene. The V and J ends lost 6 bases and 5 bases respectively, with 11 bases between them. The CDR3 sequence is CASRVQNNNSPLHF. CDR3 sequence (DNA): TGTGCCAGCAGGGTACAGAATAATAATTCACCCCTCCACTTT.

V usage is TRBV7-7 and J usage is TRBJ2-3; 12 bases map to TRBD1. The V and J ends lost 5 bases and 4 bases, in that order; junction bases with no gene match: 7. Germline V gene sequence: CDR1 SSHAT, CDR2 FNYEAQ (reference sequence). This CDR3 is built from 16 residues. This chain's CDR3 is CASSPPGQGAPDTQYF. The CDR3 nucleotides read TGTGCCAGCAGCCCTCCGGGACAGGGGGCCCCAGATACGCAGTATTTT.

The chain has TRBV6-1 and TRBJ1-5; D call uncertain. Trimming took off 2 bases at V and 5 bases at J, with 4 bases between the two ends. This CDR3 comprises 12 residues. Germline V gene sequence: CDR1 MNHNS, CDR2 SASEGT. CDR3 amino acids: CASSEFYQPQHF. In nucleotides, the CDR3 is TGTGCCAGCAGTGAATTCTATCAGCCCCAGCATTTT.

Notes on this clone: Other DNA variants within this sample encode the same CDR3. The V and J genes are TRBV28 and TRBJ1-2; D unclear. Germline assignment: CDR1 MDHEN and CDR2 SYDVKM. Between the trimmed V and J ends, which lost 2 bases and 8 bases, there was a span of 12 bases. The CDR3 extends over 13 amino acids. The CDR3 sequence: CASSLDGGRGYTF. As DNA, the CDR3 is TGTGCCAGCAGTTTAGATGGAGGGAGAGGCTACACCTTC.

V usage is TRBV7-2 and J usage is TRBJ1-5, with 10 bases that match TRBD1. The ends lost 6 bases at V and 0 bases at J; junction bases unmatched: 2. This CDR3 comprises 15 residues. Germline lookup yields CDR1 SGHTA and CDR2 FQGNSA. The CDR3 here is CASRRTGGSNQPQHF. CDR3 in DNA: TGTGCCAGCAGGCGGACAGGGGGTAGCAATCAGCCCCAGCATTTT.

In regard to this clone: Other DNA sequences in the sample encode the same CDR3. This chain uses TRBV29-1 with TRBJ2-7; D unclear. Germline values: CDR1 SQVTM, CDR2 ANQGSEA. This CDR3 region has 11 residues. V was trimmed by 4 bases and J by 3 bases, leaving 7 bases between them. CDR3 loop: CSVGKDYEQYF. The CDR3 coding sequence is TGCAGCGTTGGTAAGGACTACGAGCAGTACTTC.

This chain joins TRBV29-1 and TRBJ2-3, with 9 bases fitting TRBD2. V gave up 6 bases and J gave up 5 bases; unmatched junction bases: 9. This CDR3 spans 14 amino acids. The germline gives CDR1 SQVTM, CDR2 ANQGSEA. As DNA, the CDR3 is TGCAGCGTAATTAGCGGGAGAGGGGTAGATACGCAGTATTTT. Residues: CSVISGRGVDTQYF.

The gene calls are TRBV29-1 and TRBJ1-2; TRBD1 matches 10 bases. The germline V gene has CDR1 SQVTM and CDR2 ANQGSEA. After removal of 5 bases from V and 3 bases from J, the junction contained 9 bases not matched to a gene. The CDR3 has 15 amino acids. The CDR3 spells CSVSAGTGEHYGYTF. DNA of the CDR3: TGCAGCGTTTCGGCCGGGACAGGGGAACACTATGGCTACACCTTC.

This chain connects TRBV5-6 to TRBJ2-1; D may be TRBD1 or TRBD2 (5 bases each). Germline V CDR1 and CDR2: SGHDT, YYEEEE. This CDR3 has 13 amino acids. V dropped 1 base and J dropped 8 bases, with 10 bases sitting between them. The CDR3 sequence: CASSLSGTDEQFF. CDR3 nucleotides: TGTGCCAGCAGCTTGTCAGGGACGGATGAGCAGTTCTTC. Full variable domain (remainder filled in from reference TRBV5-6 and TRBJ2-1): DAGVTQSPTHLIKTRGQQVTLRCSPKSGHDTVSWYQQALGQGPQFIFQYYEEEERQRGNFPDRFSGHQFPNYSSELNVNALLLGDSALYLCASSLSGTDEQFFGPGTRLTVL.

V gene TRBV7-8 combines with J gene TRBJ2-3, with unresolved D. The CDR3 totals 14 residues. Trimming took 5 bases from V and 4 from J, leaving 13 bases between them. Germline lookup yields CDR1 SGHVS and CDR2 FQNEAQ. The CDR3 DNA reads TGTGCCAGCAGCCCGTCCTCGGTGGCAGATACGCAGTATTTT. Translated, it gives CASSPSSVADTQYF.